This T cell receptor beta chain was obtained from a study of beta chain features in type 1 diabetes. Study-wide points: A potential PCR bias toward shorter templates would be equal in patient and control samples. Among patients with Type 1 diabetes, TCRB CDR3s were moderately but significantly shorter in every one of the four CD4+ subsets. In the patient group, naive, central memory and Treg TCRB repertoires seemed more alike than in the healthy donor group.

The isolated RNA, all of it, was reverse transcribed, so expressed TCRB transcripts were what got sequenced. Sequenced by immunoSEQ multiplex PCR; TCRdb stores in-frame clones only, minus some. The sample lists over 150,000 clones, around 10% occurring once. Researchers reported sorting CD4+ naive, central memory, regulatory and stem cell-like memory cells via CD45RO/CCR7/CD25/CD127/CD95/CD27. Purity (above 98%) was reached by all sorted populations. Between the trimmed V and J ends, which lost 7 bases and 4 bases, there was a span of 13 bases. CDR3 size: 12 residues. Germline V gene lookup returns CDR1 SQVTM and CDR2 ANQGSEA. With regard to this clone: The antigen is not known.

Material: central memory CD4+ T cells from blood. This TCR came from a young man with type 1 diabetes. The chain links TRBV29-1 to TRBJ1-2; D call uncertain. The CDR3: CSGRVSSYGYTF. The CDR3 DNA reads as TGCAGCGGGAGGGTGTCTTCCTATGGCTACACCTTC.